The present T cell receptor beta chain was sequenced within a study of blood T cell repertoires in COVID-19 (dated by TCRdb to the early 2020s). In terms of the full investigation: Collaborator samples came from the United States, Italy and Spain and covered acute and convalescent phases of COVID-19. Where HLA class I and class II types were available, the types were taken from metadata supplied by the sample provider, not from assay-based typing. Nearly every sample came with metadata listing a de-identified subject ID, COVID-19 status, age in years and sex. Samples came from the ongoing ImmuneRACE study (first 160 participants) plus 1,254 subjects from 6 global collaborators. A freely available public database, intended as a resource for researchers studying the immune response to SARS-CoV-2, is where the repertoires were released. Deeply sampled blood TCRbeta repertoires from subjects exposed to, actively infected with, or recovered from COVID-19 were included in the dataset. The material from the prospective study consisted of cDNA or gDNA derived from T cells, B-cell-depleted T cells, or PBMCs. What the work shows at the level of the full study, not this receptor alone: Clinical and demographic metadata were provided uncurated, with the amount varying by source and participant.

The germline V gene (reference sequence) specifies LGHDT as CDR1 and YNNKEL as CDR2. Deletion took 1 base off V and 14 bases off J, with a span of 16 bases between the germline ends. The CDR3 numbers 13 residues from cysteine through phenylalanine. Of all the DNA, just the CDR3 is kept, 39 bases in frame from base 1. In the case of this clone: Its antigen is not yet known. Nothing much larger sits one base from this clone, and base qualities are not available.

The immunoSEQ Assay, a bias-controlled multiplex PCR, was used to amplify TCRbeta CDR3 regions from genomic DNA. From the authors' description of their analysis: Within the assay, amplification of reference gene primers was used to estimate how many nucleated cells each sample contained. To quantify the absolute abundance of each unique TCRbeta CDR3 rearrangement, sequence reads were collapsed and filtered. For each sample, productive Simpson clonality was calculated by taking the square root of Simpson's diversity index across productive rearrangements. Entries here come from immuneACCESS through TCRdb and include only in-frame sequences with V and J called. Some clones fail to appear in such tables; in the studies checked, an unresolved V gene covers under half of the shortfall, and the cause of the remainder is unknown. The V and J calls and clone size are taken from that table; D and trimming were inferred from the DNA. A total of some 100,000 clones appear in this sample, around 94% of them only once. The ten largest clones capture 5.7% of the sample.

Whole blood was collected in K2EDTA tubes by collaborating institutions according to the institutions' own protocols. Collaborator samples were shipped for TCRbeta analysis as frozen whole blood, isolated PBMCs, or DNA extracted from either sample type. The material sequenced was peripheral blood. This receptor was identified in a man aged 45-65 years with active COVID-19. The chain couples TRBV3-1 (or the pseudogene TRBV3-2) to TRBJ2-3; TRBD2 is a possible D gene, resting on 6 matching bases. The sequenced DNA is TGTGCCAGCAGCCAAGCCCGGGACTCCCCTCGGTATTTT. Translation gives CASSQARDSPRYF.